Presented here are 5 T cell receptor beta chains from one specimen sequenced in a study of cytomegalovirus exposure and HLA in healthy donors. Clones were read by immunoSEQ multiplex PCR, and TCRdb kept only the in-frame ones, dropping some. Of 90,000 to 150,000 clones in the sample, over 75% were seen once. The sequenced material came from PBMCs. All receptors come from a woman aged 30 to 39 in good health and CMV-seronegative.

This sequence joins TRBV9 and TRBJ2-1; D remains unclear. Germline CDR1 reads SGDLS; CDR2 reads YYNGEE. V gave up 3 bases and J gave up 6 bases, with 10 bases separating them. This CDR3 is built from 13 residues. The CDR3 protein is CASSGEDVNEQFF. CDR3 sequence (DNA): TGTGCCAGCAGCGGCGAGGATGTCAATGAGCAGTTCTTC.

The V call is TRBV11-2, the J call TRBJ1-3; TRBD1 matches at 7 bases. This CDR3 is 18 amino acids long. CDR1 is SGHAT, CDR2 FQNNGV, per germline. Trimming removed 0 bases from V and 0 bases from J; junction bases left unmatched: 8. CDR3: CASSLERGRTGSGNTIYF. CDR3 DNA sequence: TGTGCCAGCAGCTTAGAGCGGGGCCGGACAGGCTCTGGAAACACCATATATTTT.

V and J are TRBV7-2 and TRBJ2-5; 8 bases are shared with TRBD1. V lost 1 base to trimming and J lost 1 base; unmatched junction nucleotides: 5. The CDR3 is made up of 16 amino acids. Germline V gives CDR1 SGHTA, CDR2 FQGNSA. CDR3 sequence reads: CASSLEGTGFQETQYF. DNA for the CDR3: TGTGCCAGCAGCTTAGAGGGGACAGGATTCCAAGAGACCCAGTACTTC. The variable domain in full, with the rest retrieved from reference TRBV7-2 and TRBJ2-5, is GAGVSQSPSNKVTEKGKDVELRCDPISGHTALYWYRQSLGQGLEFLIYFQGNSAPDKSGLPSDRFSAERTGGSVSTLTIQRTQQEDSAVYLCASSLEGTGFQETQYFGPGTRLLVL.

The V call is TRBV11-2, the J call TRBJ2-7; 7 bases line up with TRBD1. The CDR3 spans 13 residues. Germline lookup yields CDR1 SGHAT and CDR2 FQNNGV. The V and J ends lost 5 bases and 5 bases, in that order; junction bases with no gene match: 6. CDR3 DNA: TGTGCCAGCAGCGTCAGGGGGATTGACGAGCAGTACTTC. Its translation: CASSVRGIDEQYF.

This clone was counted a few times. The V and J genes are TRBV19 and TRBJ1-5; possible D gene TRBD1, 6 bases. The CDR3 has 14 amino acids. Germline V gene sequence: CDR1 LNHDA, CDR2 SQIVND (reference sequence). Trimming shortened V by 8 bases and J by 4 bases, and 15 bases separated the two germline ends. CDR3 in amino acids: CASATRGENQPQHF. The CDR3 nucleotides read TGTGCCAGTGCGACCAGGGGTGAGAATCAGCCCCAGCATTTT.